This T cell receptor (beta chain) stems from a study of cytomegalovirus exposure and HLA in healthy donors. The CDR3 covers 13 residues. The V end was cut by 11 bases, the J end by 2 bases, with 16 bases between. Germline CDR1 reads SEHNR; CDR2 reads FQNEAQ (reference sequence). Broader study findings: The likely explanation for a cluster of highly shared sequence variants was sequencing artifact. A later analysis showed TCR association rates differing by HLA locus, peaking at DRB1 and lowest at HLA-C. Cytomegalovirus association was listed for approximately 150 TCR beta chains.

PCR was performed using 60 Vbeta and 13 Jbeta primers. Clones were sequenced by immunoSEQ multiplex PCR, and TCRdb holds only the in-frame ones, with some missing. The sample has around 130,000 clones, about 82% seen once. Regarding this clone: Its antigen is undetermined.

Healthy bone marrow donors formed the donor group. This rearrangement joins TRBV7-9 to TRBJ2-7; D may be TRBD1 (7 bases). The source is a boy younger than 18 in good health and CMV-seronegative. What was sequenced was PBMCs. The CDR3 protein is CAVRQGGTYEQYF. The DNA of the CDR3 is TGTGCCGTTAGACAGGGAGGAACCTACGAGCAGTACTTC. Full variable domain (remainder filled in from reference TRBV7-9 and TRBJ2-7): DTGVSQNPRHKITKRGQNVTFRCDPISEHNRLYWYRQTLGQGPEFLTYFQNEAQLEKSRLLSDRFSAERPKGSFSTLEIQRTEQGDSAMYLCAVRQGGTYEQYFGPGTRLTVT.